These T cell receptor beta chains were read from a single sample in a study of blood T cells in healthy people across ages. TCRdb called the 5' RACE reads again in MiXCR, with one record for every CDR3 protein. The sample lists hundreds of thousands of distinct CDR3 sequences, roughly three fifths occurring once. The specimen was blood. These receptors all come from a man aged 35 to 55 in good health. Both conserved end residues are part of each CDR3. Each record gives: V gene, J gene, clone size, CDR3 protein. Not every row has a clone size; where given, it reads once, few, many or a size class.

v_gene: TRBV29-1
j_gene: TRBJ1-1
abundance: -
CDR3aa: CSARNTEAFF

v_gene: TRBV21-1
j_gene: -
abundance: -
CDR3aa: CASSKTYYEQYF

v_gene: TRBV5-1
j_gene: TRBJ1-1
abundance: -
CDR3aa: CASSLAGSLNTEAFF

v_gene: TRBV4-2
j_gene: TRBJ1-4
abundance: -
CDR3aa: CASSLPGQRNEKLFF

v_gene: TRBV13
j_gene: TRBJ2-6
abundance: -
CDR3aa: CVSSSVDVEPSGANVLTF

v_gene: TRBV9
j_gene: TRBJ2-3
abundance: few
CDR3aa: CASSGFGKTGTYRTDTQYF

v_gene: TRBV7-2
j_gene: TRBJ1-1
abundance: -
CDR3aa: CASTLGRGINTEAFF

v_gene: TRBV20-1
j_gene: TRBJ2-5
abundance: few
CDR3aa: CSARRSTGGYQETQYF

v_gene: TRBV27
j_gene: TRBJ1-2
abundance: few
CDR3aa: CASSSGVSRGGYTF

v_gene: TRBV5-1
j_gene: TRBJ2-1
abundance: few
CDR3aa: CASSLRAGEGNEQFF

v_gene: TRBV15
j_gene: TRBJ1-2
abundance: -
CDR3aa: CATSSPGGYTF

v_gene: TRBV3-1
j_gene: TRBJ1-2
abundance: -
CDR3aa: CASSPYGQANYGYTF

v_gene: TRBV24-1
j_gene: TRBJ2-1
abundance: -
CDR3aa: CATSDRTGSNEQFF

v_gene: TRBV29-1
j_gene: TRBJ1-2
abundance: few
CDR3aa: CSVQTFGHGYTF

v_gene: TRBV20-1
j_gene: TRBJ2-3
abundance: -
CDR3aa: CSVRRSGTSDPDTQYF

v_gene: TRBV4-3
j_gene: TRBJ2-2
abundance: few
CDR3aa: CASSQLGDRTNTGELFF

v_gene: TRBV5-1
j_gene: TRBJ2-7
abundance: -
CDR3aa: CASSLLAGGAYEQYF